This T cell receptor beta chain was found in a study of CD8 T cells in Susac syndrome. At the level of the study: At the time of blood draw, patients with Susac syndrome were therapy-naive, receiving corticosteroids, or receiving intravenous immunoglobulin alone.

Random hexamers were used to reverse transcribe an amount of roughly 0.45 to 1 ug RNA. Multiplex immunoSEQ PCR targeted 54 Vbeta and 13 Jbeta TCR beta segments. Each CDR3 protein gets one entry after TCRdb re-called the immunoSEQ multiplex PCR reads with MiXCR. This repertoire shows roughly 140,000 distinct CDR3 sequences, approximately 95% found once; its top ten account for 0.15% to 0.2%. The length of the CDR3 is 13 residues. Germline trimming cut 5 bases from V and 7 bases from J; bases unmatched to any gene: 5. Broader study findings: There was no clonal expansion in the CD4+ T cell repertoires of Susac syndrome.

In the case of this clonotype: Its antigen is still unknown.

The CD8+ and CD4+ T cells were negatively isolated, with the TEMRA cells enriched by FACS. Specimen: CD4+ T cells from PBMCs. The sequence was collected from a human donor with Susac syndrome. V is TRBV12-3 or TRBV12-4 and J is TRBJ1-5; 7 nucleotides agree with TRBD1. CDR3 nucleotide sequence: TGTGCCAGCAGTCAGGGGACAGAACAGCCCCAGCATTTT. It is translated as CASSQGTEQPQHF.